Listed here are 16 T cell receptor beta chains from one sample, sequenced in a study of blood T cell repertoires in COVID-19. The repertoire was sequenced with immunoSEQ multiplex PCR; TCRdb's copy has only in-frame clones and lacks some. The profile shows 150,000 to 200,000 clones, roughly 85% of them singletons. The specimen sequenced was peripheral blood. Receptor source: a man between 60 and 75 years old with active or convalescent COVID-19.

The gene calls are TRBV3-1 (or the pseudogene TRBV3-2) and TRBJ1-2; TRBD1 is a possible D gene (6 bases). CDR1 LGHDT and CDR2 YNNKEL come from the germline V gene (reference sequence). The CDR3 is made up of 15 amino acids. Trimming removed 3 bases from V and 8 bases from J, with 19 bases in between. The CDR3 coding sequence is TGTGCCAGCAGCCAGTCCCTTGGACAGATAAAGGGCTACACCTTC. Its protein is CASSQSLGQIKGYTF.

This sequence joins TRBV12-3 or TRBV12-4 and TRBJ1-1; a weak D match, TRBD1 (5 bases). Trimming cost V 7 bases and J 5 bases, with 14 bases left between them. The CDR3 sequence is 13 residues long. For the CDR3, the DNA is TGTGCCAGCACCCCTAGGGGTGGGACTGAAGCTTTCTTT. It translates to CASTPRGGTEAFF.

The rearrangement joins TRBV27 to TRBJ2-3, with D possibly TRBD2 on 5 matching bases. This CDR3 contains 14 residues. The V gene's germline CDR1 is MNHEY and CDR2 SMNVEV (reference sequence). Trimming shortened V by 8 bases and J by 4 bases, and 16 bases separated the two germline ends. This chain's CDR3 is CASVRNDGADTQYF. The CDR3 bases are TGTGCCAGCGTCAGGAACGACGGGGCAGATACGCAGTATTTT.

The rearrangement joins TRBV29-1 to TRBJ1-3, with D possibly being TRBD1 (6 bases). Germline CDR1 and CDR2: SQVTM and ANQGSEA. The V end lost 1 base, the J end lost 8 bases, and 9 bases lay between the germline ends. This CDR3 is 12 amino acids long. Here the CDR3 reads CSVEAGAHTIYF. The CDR3 DNA sequence: TGCAGCGTTGAAGCAGGGGCCCACACCATATATTTT. Combining the CDR3 with reference TRBV29-1 and TRBJ1-3 gives the whole variable domain SAVISQKPSRDICQRGTSLTIQCQVDSQVTMMFWYRQQPGQSLTLIATANQGSEATYESGFVIDKFPISRPNLTFSTLTVSNMSPEDSSIYLCSVEAGAHTIYFGEGSWLTVV.

This chain joins TRBV30 and TRBJ1-2; maybe TRBD1 (5 bases). Germline-derived CDR1 and CDR2 are GTSNPN and SVGIG (reference sequence). This CDR3 has 12 amino acids. Trimming shortened V by 6 bases and J by 2 bases, and 10 bases separated the two germline ends. The CDR3 loop reads CACGDLNYGYTF. CDR3 sequence (DNA): TGTGCCTGTGGGGACTTAAACTATGGCTACACCTTC.

The chain combines TRBV27 with TRBJ2-2; maybe TRBD1 (6 bases). CDR1 MNHEY and CDR2 SMNVEV come from the germline V gene (reference sequence). CDR3 size: 16 residues. Trimming pared 2 bases from V and 6 bases from J, leaving 16 bases between. CDR3 sequence reads: CASSLKTGGIAGELFF. Here the CDR3 DNA reads TGTGCCAGCAGTTTAAAGACAGGTGGTATAGCCGGGGAGCTGTTTTTT.

The chain joins TRBV19 to TRBJ2-3; 9 nucleotides line up with TRBD2. Germline V gene data show CDR1 as LNHDA and CDR2 as SQIVND (reference sequence). Trimming cost V 5 bases and J 1 base; bases outside gene matches: 10. CDR3 length: 17 residues. DNA for the CDR3: TGTGCCAGTAGTCGAGACTCGACTAGCGGAGGCACAGATACGCAGTATTTT. Translated: CASSRDSTSGGTDTQYF.

V usage is TRBV5-5 and J usage is TRBJ2-5; a possible D gene is TRBD2 (6 bases). From germline, CDR1 is SGHKS and CDR2 YYEKEE (reference sequence). The CDR3 length is 15 residues. Trimming stripped 0 bases from V and 5 bases from J, with 14 bases between. The CDR3 region has the DNA TGTGCCAGCAGCTTGGTTGTGGGACTCAGGGAGACCCAGTACTTC. Translating it yields CASSLVVGLRETQYF.

This chain links TRBV19 with TRBJ1-2, with 8 nucleotides matching TRBD1. CDR3 length: 14 amino acids. V was pared by 5 bases and J by 5 bases, with 7 bases of the junction left unmatched. Germline assignment: CDR1 LNHDA and CDR2 SQIVND (reference sequence). The CDR3: CASSQGQGPYGYTF. In nucleotides, the CDR3 is TGTGCCAGTAGTCAAGGACAGGGCCCATATGGCTACACCTTC.

The chain employs TRBV7-3 and TRBJ1-6; 8 bases are shared with TRBD1. Germline CDR1 SGHTA, CDR2 FQGTGA. The V segment lost 3 bases and the J segment 7 bases; nucleotides outside the gene matches: 2. The CDR3 runs 14 residues. The DNA of the CDR3 is TGTGCCAGCAGCTTTTCAGGGGGCAATTCACCCCTCCACTTT. Encoded protein: CASSFSGGNSPLHF.

The V call is TRBV4-1, the J call TRBJ1-1, with 7 bases identical to TRBD1. This CDR3 has 17 amino acids. Germline V CDR1 and CDR2: MGHRA, YSYEKL. The V segment lost 4 bases and the J segment 4 bases; nucleotides outside the gene matches: 15. The CDR3 DNA is TGCGCCAGCAGCCCACTTTGGAGGCAGGGGGACCGCACTGAAGCTTTCTTT. Amino acid sequence: CASSPLWRQGDRTEAFF.

CDR3 bases: TGTGCCAGCAGTCAGGGAGGAGAGACCCAGTACTTC. It yields the protein CASSQGGETQYF. V gene TRBV6-5 combines with J gene TRBJ2-5, with D perhaps matching TRBD2 (6 bases). V lost 5 bases and J lost 4, with 8 bases in between. The CDR3 runs 12 residues. The germline V gene encodes CDR1 MNHEY and CDR2 SVGAGI.

The V call is TRBV2, the J call TRBJ1-1; TRBD1 might be the D (5 bases). The germline V gene has CDR1 SNHLY and CDR2 FYNNEI. V lost 4 bases and J lost 1, with 7 bases in between. The CDR3 spans 13 residues. The CDR3 spells CASSGRANTEAFF. DNA of the CDR3: TGTGCCAGCAGTGGCAGGGCGAACACTGAAGCTTTCTTT. Complete variable domain (other parts from reference TRBV2 and TRBJ1-1): EPEVTQTPSHQVTQMGQEVILRCVPISNHLYFYWYRQILGQKVEFLVSFYNNEISEKSEIFDDQFSVERPDGSNFTLKIRSTKLEDSAMYFCASSGRANTEAFFGQGTRLTVV.

The chain employs TRBV3-1 (or the pseudogene TRBV3-2) and TRBJ1-1; 8 nucleotides match TRBD1. There are 16 residues in the CDR3. Germline CDR1 LGHDT, CDR2 YNNKEL (reference sequence). With 4 bases clipped from V and 1 base from J, the junction kept 8 bases outside the gene matches. The CDR3 region has the DNA TGTGCCAGCAGCCGATGGACAGGGTTGGAGAACACTGAAGCTTTCTTT. Translation: CASSRWTGLENTEAFF.

This clone was seen only once. The chain carries TRBV4-2 and TRBJ1-2; TRBD1 matches 9 bases. Germline CDR1 is LGHNA and CDR2 is YNFKEQ. V lost 0 bases, J lost 4 bases, and 6 bases stayed unmatched. The CDR3 loop spans 16 amino acids. Here the CDR3 DNA reads TGTGCCAGCAGCCAAGATCAAACAGGGGGCTCCTATGGCTACACCTTC. Residues: CASSQDQTGGSYGYTF.

V gene TRBV5-1 combines with J gene TRBJ2-1; a possible D gene is TRBD1 (6 bases). Germline V gene lookup returns CDR1 SGHRS and CDR2 YFSETQ. V gave up 4 bases and J gave up 1 base, with 12 bases separating them. This CDR3 comprises 15 residues. CDR3 sequence reads: CASSKQGDSYNEQFF. DNA for the CDR3: TGCGCCAGCAGCAAACAGGGAGATTCCTACAATGAGCAGTTCTTC.